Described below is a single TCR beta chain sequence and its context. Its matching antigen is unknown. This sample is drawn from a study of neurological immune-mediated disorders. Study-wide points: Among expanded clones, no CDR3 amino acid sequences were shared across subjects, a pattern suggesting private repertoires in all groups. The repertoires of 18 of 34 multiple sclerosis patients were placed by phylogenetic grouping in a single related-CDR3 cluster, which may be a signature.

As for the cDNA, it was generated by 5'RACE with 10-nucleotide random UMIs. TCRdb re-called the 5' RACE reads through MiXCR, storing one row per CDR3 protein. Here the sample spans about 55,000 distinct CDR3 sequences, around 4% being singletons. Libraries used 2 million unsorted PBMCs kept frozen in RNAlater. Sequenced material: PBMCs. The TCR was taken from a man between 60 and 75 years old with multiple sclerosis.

CDR3 residues: CSVEERVDTQYF. The CDR3 bases are TGCAGCGTTGAAGAAAGAGTGGATACGCAGTATTTT. The chain joins TRBV29-1 to TRBJ2-3; D not resolved. The V end was cut by 0 bases, the J end by 6 bases, with 7 bases between. CDR1 is SQVTM and CDR2 is ANQGSEA in the germline V gene. This CDR3 has 12 residues.